This entry concerns a single TCR beta chain. Antigen unknown. This specimen belongs to a study of cytomegalovirus exposure and HLA in healthy donors. The CDR3 covers 15 residues. The junction had 1 base not matched to a gene; V was cut back by 4 bases and J by 1 base. Germline loops: CDR1 SGHTA, CDR2 FQGNSA. Study observations and caveats: TCR beta V segments were, for the most part, productive about 87% or about 30% of the time in an earlier analysis. Association with HLA alleles at 0.05 false discovery rate was found for around 17,000 TCR beta sequences in a later analysis. There were under 200 TCR beta chains listed as cytomegalovirus-associated. In vitro confirmation showed a few CMV-associated chains to be CMV antigen specific.

The PCR employed 60 Vbeta primers together with 13 Jbeta primers. Using immunoSEQ multiplex PCR, the repertoire was profiled, and TCRdb retains in-frame clones only, with some absent. The sample holds some 130,000 clones, about two thirds seen once. The sequence was collected from a woman in her fifties or sixties in good health and CMV-seropositive. Specimen: PBMCs. This chain uses TRBV7-2 with TRBJ2-1; 10 bases map to TRBD1. CDR3 in DNA: TGTGCCAGCAGCTCGGACAGGGGGTCCTACAATGAGCAGTTCTTC. Encoded protein: CASSSDRGSYNEQFF.